This TCR beta chain was retrieved from a study of early T cells in non-severe SARS-CoV-2 infection. TCRdb redid the calling of the 5' RACE reads with MiXCR, one entry per CDR3 protein. The sample carries about 19,000 distinct CDR3 sequences, about 4.2% recorded once. CDR3 length: 15 amino acids. V lost 1 base, J lost 0 bases, and 9 bases lay in between. Germline CDR1 and CDR2: SGHTA and FQGNSA. Study results and caveats: Matches to VDJdb favored anti-spike CD8 responses and missed private and CD4 specificities.

This clonotype showed up many times. The antigen is not known. The sequenced sample consisted of whole blood. The chain joins TRBV7-2 to TRBJ1-1; D gene ambiguous. The receptor's source is an adult who was a healthcare worker with PCR-confirmed SARS-CoV-2 infection or an uninfected control (not recorded which). The CDR3 nucleotides read TGTGCCAGCAGCTTAGTTTCAATGATGAACACTGAAGCTTTCTTT. It translates to CASSLVSMMNTEAFF.